These 13 T cell receptor beta chains came from one sample sequenced in a study of cytomegalovirus exposure and HLA in healthy donors. Primers included in the PCR were 60 Vbeta and 13 Jbeta primers. TCRdb keeps only in-frame clones here, not all; method: immunoSEQ multiplex PCR. The data hold around 200,000 clones, with 60% to 80% observed a single time. The sample consisted of PBMCs. These receptors were taken from a man younger than 35 in good health and CMV-seronegative.

The J gene is TRBJ2-1, the V gene TRBV30, with 9 bases identical to TRBD2. The CDR3 has 14 residues. Unmatched junction bases numbered 4, after V lost 1 base and J lost 6 bases. Looked up from germline, CDR1 is GTSNPN and CDR2 is SVGIG (reference sequence). The CDR3: CAWSGSGSFNEQFF. The CDR3 nucleotides read TGTGCCTGGAGTGGTAGCGGGAGTTTCAATGAGCAGTTCTTC.

The genes are TRBV19 and TRBJ2-3; 8 bases line up with TRBD1. CDR3 size: 13 residues. Per germline, CDR1 LNHDA and CDR2 SQIVND (reference sequence). Unmatched junction bases numbered 1, after V lost 4 bases and J lost 4 bases. The CDR3 protein is CASSNRGADTQYF. The CDR3, as DNA: TGTGCCAGTAGTAACAGGGGGGCAGATACGCAGTATTTT.

The chain carries TRBV5-6 and TRBJ2-4, with 10 bases lining up with TRBD1. This CDR3 region has 16 residues. From germline, CDR1 is SGHDT and CDR2 YYEEEE. V gave up 5 bases and J gave up 6 bases; unmatched junction bases: 11. The CDR3 sequence is CASSFPGTGVTNIQYF. CDR3 bases: TGTGCCAGCAGTTTTCCCGGGACAGGGGTGACAAACATTCAGTACTTC.

This clone came up a few times. V is TRBV29-1 and J is TRBJ2-5; 14 nucleotides align to TRBD2. After removal of 7 bases from V and 3 bases from J, the junction contained 7 bases not matched to a gene. From germline, CDR1 is SQVTM and CDR2 ANQGSEA. There are 15 residues in the CDR3. This CDR3 is CSARLAGGPKETQYF. The CDR3 nucleotides read TGCAGCGCCCGACTAGCGGGGGGGCCCAAAGAGACCCAGTACTTC.

This clone was seen a few times. J is TRBJ1-1 and V is TRBV30, with 9 bases that match TRBD1. The CDR3 loop spans 14 amino acids. Germline values: CDR1 GTSNPN, CDR2 SVGIG (reference sequence). Trimming at V came to 1 base and at J to 5 bases, leaving 5 bases not matched to a gene. The CDR3 coding sequence is TGTGCCTGGAGTGGTGGGACAGGGCGGACTGAAGCTTTCTTT. This sequence encodes CAWSGGTGRTEAFF.

This chain links TRBV7-2 with TRBJ2-1; 7 positions match TRBD2. The CDR3 runs to 16 residues. The germline gives CDR1 SGHTA, CDR2 FQGNSA. J lost 7 bases, V lost 0 bases, and 9 bases had no gene match. The CDR3 here is CASSLARTIGGNEQFF. CDR3 DNA sequence: TGTGCCAGCAGCTTAGCCCGGACGATCGGGGGGAATGAGCAGTTCTTC.

This clone was picked up a small number of times. The chain recombines TRBV4-3 with TRBJ2-3; 10 nucleotides match TRBD2. The CDR3 consists of 16 residues. The V segment lost 5 bases and the J segment 2 bases; nucleotides outside the gene matches: 7. CDR1 and CDR2 from the germline V gene are LGHNA and YSLEER. Here the CDR3 reads CASSSRTSGYTDTQYF. CDR3 nucleotides: TGCGCCAGCAGCTCCAGGACTAGCGGATACACAGATACGCAGTATTTT.

This clone was seen a handful of times. The V and J genes are TRBV5-1 and TRBJ2-7; 8 nucleotides agree with TRBD1. V lost 0 bases to trimming and J lost 5 bases; unmatched junction nucleotides: 7. This CDR3 is 15 amino acids long. In germline, CDR1 is SGHRS, CDR2 YFSETQ. Written as DNA, the CDR3 is TGCGCCAGCAGCTTGGGGACAGGGAGTGTGGACGAGCAGTACTTC. Its translation: CASSLGTGSVDEQYF.

This CDR3 is CASSAPGTSASPLHF. Written as DNA, the CDR3 is TGTGCCAGCAGCGCCCCCGGGACTTCTGCTTCACCCCTCCACTTT. The genes are TRBV9 and TRBJ1-6; possible D gene TRBD1, 5 bases. Trimming cost V 3 bases and J 9 bases, with 16 bases left between them. The CDR3 spans 15 residues. Germline CDR1 and CDR2: SGDLS and YYNGEE.

This clone has more than one count but fewer than ten. This chain connects TRBV7-9 to TRBJ2-5; D is possibly TRBD1 (6 bases). The J call is uncertain, as TRBJ2-7 better fits the DNA end. The CDR3 is 15 residues long. Germline CDR1 reads SEHNR; CDR2 reads FQNEAQ (reference sequence). This chain's CDR3 is CASSFLGDTDYEQYF. CDR3 DNA sequence: TGTGCCAGCAGCTTTCTCGGGGACACCGACTACGAGCAGTACTTC.

The chain combines TRBV2 with TRBJ2-7, with D unclear. CDR1 is SNHLY, CDR2 FYNNEI, per germline. CDR3 length: 14 residues. V was shortened by 6 bases and J by 2 bases, with 14 bases between the two germline ends. This CDR3 reads CASRATFMTYEQYF. The CDR3 DNA sequence: TGTGCCAGCAGGGCGACATTTATGACCTACGAGCAGTACTTC.

V and J are TRBV27 and TRBJ2-1; the match to TRBD2 covers 11 bases. This CDR3 has 16 residues. Per germline, CDR1 MNHEY and CDR2 SMNVEV (reference sequence). With V trimmed by 4 bases and J by 10 bases, 12 bases remained unmatched. CDR3 sequence (DNA): TGTGCCAGCAGTTCCTCCGGGACTAGCGGACTCACGGAGCAGTTCTTC. Translating it yields CASSSSGTSGLTEQFF.

The V and J genes are TRBV10-3 and TRBJ2-1; 9 bases match TRBD1. CDR3 length equals 15 residues. V trimming: 0 bases; J trimming: 4 bases; junction bases outside the gene matches: 1. The germline gives CDR1 ENHRY, CDR2 SYGVKD. CDR3 loop: CAISESTGGYNEQFF. The DNA for the CDR3 is TGTGCCATCAGTGAGTCGACAGGGGGGTACAATGAGCAGTTCTTC.